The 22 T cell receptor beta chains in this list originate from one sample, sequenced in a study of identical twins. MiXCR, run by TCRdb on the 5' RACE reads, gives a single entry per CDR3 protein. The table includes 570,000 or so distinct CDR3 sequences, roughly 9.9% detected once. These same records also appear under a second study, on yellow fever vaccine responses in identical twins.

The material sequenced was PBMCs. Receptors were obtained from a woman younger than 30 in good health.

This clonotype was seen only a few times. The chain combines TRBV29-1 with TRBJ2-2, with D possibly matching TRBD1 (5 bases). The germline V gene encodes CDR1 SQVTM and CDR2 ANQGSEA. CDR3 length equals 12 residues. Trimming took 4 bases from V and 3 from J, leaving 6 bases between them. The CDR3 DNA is TGCAGCGTTGTAGGGGACACCGGGGAGCTGTTTTTT. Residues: CSVVGDTGELFF.

CDR3 DNA sequence: TGTGCTAGTGGTTTGATGAATCAGCCCCAGCATTTT. Protein product: CASGLMNQPQHF. The V gene is TRBV12-5, the J gene TRBJ1-5; D ambiguous. V lost 2 bases and J lost 4, with 3 bases in between. Germline V lookup: CDR1 LGHNT, CDR2 FRNRAP. CDR3 length: 12 amino acids. Full variable domain (rest looked up from reference TRBV12-5 and TRBJ1-5): DARVTQTPRHKVTEMGQEVTMRCQPILGHNTVFWYRQTMMQGLELLAYFRNRAPLDDSGMPKDRFSAEMPDATLATLKIQPSEPRDSAVYFCASGLMNQPQHFGDGTRLSIL.

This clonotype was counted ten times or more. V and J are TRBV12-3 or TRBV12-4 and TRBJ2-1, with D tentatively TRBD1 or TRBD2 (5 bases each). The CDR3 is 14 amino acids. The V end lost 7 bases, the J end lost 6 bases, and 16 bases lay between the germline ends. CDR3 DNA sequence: TGTGCCAGCATCCCCGAGGGGTACGGCAATGAGCAGTTCTTC. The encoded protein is CASIPEGYGNEQFF.

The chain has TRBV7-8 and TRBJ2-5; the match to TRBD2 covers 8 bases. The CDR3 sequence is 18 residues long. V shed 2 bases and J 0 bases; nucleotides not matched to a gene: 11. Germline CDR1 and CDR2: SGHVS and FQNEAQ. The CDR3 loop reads CASSLFLGLAGYQETQYF. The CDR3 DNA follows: TGTGCCAGCAGCTTATTCTTGGGTTTAGCGGGGTACCAAGAGACCCAGTACTTC.

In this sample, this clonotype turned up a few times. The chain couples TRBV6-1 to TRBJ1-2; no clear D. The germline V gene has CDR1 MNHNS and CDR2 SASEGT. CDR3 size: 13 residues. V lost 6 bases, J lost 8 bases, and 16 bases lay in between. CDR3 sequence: CASSETEYGGYTF. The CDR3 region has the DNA TGTGCCAGCAGCGAGACCGAATATGGAGGCTACACCTTC.

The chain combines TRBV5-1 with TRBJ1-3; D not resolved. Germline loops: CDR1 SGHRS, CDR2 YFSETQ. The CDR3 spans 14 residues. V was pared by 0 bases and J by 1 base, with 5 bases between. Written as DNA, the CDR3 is TGCGCCAGCAGCTTGGGAGAATCTGGAAACACCATATATTTT. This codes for CASSLGESGNTIYF.

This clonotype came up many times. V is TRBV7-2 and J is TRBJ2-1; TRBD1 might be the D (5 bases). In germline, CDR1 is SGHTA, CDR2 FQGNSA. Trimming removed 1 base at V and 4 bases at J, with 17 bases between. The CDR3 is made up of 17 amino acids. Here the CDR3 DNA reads TGTGCCAGCAGCTTAGAAATGAGTGGGAAGGGGTACAATGAGCAGTTCTTC. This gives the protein CASSLEMSGKGYNEQFF.

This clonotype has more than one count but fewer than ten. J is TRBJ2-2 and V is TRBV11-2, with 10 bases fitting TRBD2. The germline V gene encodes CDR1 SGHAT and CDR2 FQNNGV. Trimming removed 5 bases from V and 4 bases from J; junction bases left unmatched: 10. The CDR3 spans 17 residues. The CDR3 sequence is CASSPKELAGITGELFF. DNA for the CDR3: TGTGCCAGCAGCCCAAAGGAACTAGCGGGGATCACCGGGGAGCTGTTTTTT.

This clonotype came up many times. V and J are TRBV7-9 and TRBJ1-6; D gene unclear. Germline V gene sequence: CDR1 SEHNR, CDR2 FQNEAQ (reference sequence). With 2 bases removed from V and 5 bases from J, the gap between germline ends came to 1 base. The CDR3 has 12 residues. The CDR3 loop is CASSLNNSPLHF. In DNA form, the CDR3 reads TGTGCCAGCAGCTTAAATAATTCACCCCTCCACTTT. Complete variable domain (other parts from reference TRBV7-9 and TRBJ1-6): DTGVSQNPRHKITKRGQNVTFRCDPISEHNRLYWYRQTLGQGPEFLTYFQNEAQLEKSRLLSDRFSAERPKGSFSTLEIQRTEQGDSAMYLCASSLNNSPLHFGNGTRLTVT.

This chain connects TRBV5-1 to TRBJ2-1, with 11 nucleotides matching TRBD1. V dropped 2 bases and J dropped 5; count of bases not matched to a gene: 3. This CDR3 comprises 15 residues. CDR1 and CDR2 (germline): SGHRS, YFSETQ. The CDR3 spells CASSFGQGANNEQFF. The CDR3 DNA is TGCGCCAGCAGCTTCGGACAGGGGGCGAACAATGAGCAGTTCTTC. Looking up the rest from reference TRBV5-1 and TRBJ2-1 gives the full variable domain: KAGVTQTPRYLIKTRGQQVTLSCSPISGHRSVSWYQQTPGQGLQFLFEYFSETQRNKGNFPGRFSGRQFSNSRSEMNVSTLELGDSALYLCASSFGQGANNEQFFGPGTRLTVL.

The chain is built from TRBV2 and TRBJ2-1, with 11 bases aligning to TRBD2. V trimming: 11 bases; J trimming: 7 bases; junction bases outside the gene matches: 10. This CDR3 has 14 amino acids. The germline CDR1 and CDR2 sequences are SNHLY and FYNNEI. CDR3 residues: CALEGLAEKNEQFF. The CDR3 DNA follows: TGTGCCTTGGAGGGACTAGCGGAAAAAAATGAGCAGTTCTTC.

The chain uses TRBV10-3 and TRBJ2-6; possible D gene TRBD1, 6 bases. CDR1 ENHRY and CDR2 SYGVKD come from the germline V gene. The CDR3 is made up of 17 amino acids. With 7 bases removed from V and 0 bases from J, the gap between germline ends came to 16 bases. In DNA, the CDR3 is TGTGCCATCAAGTCAGGTGGGGGCTCCTCTGGGGCCAACGTCCTGACTTTC. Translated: CAIKSGGGSSGANVLTF.

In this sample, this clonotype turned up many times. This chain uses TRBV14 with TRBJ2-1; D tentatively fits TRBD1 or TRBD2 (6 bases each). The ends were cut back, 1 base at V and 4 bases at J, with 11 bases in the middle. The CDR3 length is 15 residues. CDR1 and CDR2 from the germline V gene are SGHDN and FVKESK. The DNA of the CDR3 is TGTGCCAGCAGCCAAGTCCAGGGGAGGTACAATGAGCAGTTCTTC. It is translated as CASSQVQGRYNEQFF.

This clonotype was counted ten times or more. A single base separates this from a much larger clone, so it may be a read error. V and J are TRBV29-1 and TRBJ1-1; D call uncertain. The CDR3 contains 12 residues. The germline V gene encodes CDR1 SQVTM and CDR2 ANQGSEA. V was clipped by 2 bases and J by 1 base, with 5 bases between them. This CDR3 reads CSVEHGNTEAFF. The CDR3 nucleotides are TGCAGCGTTGAACACGGGAACACTGAAGCTTTCTTT.

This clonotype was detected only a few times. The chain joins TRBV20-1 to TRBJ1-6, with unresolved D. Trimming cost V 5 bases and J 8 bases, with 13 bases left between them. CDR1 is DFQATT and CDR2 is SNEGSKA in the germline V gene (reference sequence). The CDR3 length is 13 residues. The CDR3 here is CSAPGPGYSPLHF. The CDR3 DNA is TGCAGTGCTCCCGGGCCTGGGTATTCACCCCTCCACTTT.

Here the CDR3 DNA reads TGTGCCAGCAGCGCGGGACAGTTTCGAGATACGCAGTATTTT. Translation gives CASSAGQFRDTQYF. The rearrangement uses TRBV5-4 and TRBJ2-3, with D maybe TRBD1 (7 bases). This CDR3 spans 14 amino acids. Germline CDR1 SGHNT, CDR2 YYREEE (reference sequence). The V gene lost 4 bases and the J gene lost 5 bases, with 14 bases spanning the gap.

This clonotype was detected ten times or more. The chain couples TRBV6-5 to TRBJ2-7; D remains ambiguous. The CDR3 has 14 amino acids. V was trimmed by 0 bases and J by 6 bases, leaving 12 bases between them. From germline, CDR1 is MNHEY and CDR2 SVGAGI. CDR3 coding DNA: TGTGCCAGCAGTTACTCGCCCGGTACGCCCGAGCAGTACTTC. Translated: CASSYSPGTPEQYF.

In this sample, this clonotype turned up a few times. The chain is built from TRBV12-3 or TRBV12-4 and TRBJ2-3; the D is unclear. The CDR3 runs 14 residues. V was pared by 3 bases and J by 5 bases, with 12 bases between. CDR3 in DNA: TGTGCCAGCAGTTTCGAAAGGGCCGGAGATACGCAGTATTTT. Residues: CASSFERAGDTQYF.

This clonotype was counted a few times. The CDR3 loop reads CASSQAVTGQGYTF. In nucleotides, the CDR3 is TGCGCCAGCAGCCAAGCCGTGACAGGGCAAGGCTACACCTTC. This chain connects TRBV4-1 to TRBJ1-2, with 7 bases identical to TRBD1. Trimming cost V 1 base and J 8 bases; bases outside gene matches: 7. This CDR3 is built from 14 residues. CDR1 MGHRA and CDR2 YSYEKL come from the germline V gene.

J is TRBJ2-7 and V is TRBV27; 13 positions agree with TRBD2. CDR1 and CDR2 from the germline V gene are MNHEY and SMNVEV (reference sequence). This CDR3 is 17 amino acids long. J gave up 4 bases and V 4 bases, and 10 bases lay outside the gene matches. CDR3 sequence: CASSSETSGRFVYEQYF. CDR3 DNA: TGTGCCAGCAGTTCGGAGACTAGCGGGAGGTTTGTATACGAGCAGTACTTC.

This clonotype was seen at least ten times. The DNA of the CDR3 is TGCAGTGCTAGAGATGGGGGCCAGGCCTTAGAGACCCAGTACTTC. Translation gives CSARDGGQALETQYF. The V gene is TRBV20-1, the J gene TRBJ2-5; possibly TRBD1 for D (6 bases). The CDR3 runs to 15 residues. V was shortened by 0 bases and J by 4 bases, with 15 bases between the two germline ends. Germline values: CDR1 DFQATT, CDR2 SNEGSKA (reference sequence).

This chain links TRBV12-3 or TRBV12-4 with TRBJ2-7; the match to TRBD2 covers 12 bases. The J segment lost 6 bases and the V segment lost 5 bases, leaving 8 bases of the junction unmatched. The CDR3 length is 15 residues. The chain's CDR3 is CASSTTSGSWGEQYF. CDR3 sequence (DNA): TGTGCCAGCAGTACGACTAGCGGGAGCTGGGGCGAGCAGTACTTC.